This TCR beta chain was captured in a study of shared clonotypes between healthy human individuals. Of note for this clone: What it binds is not known.

The CDR3 runs 16 residues. After removal of 3 bases from V and 0 bases from J, the junction contained 6 bases not matched to a gene. From germline, CDR1 is SGHRS and CDR2 YFSETQ. General study findings and limits: Non-shared clonotypes were found to have lower generation probabilities than the clonotypes that were shared by all four of the sorted-subset donors.

The table came from immunoSEQ multiplex PCR; TCRdb's copy has only in-frame clones and leaves some out. The sample yields about 2.4 million clones, 93% seen once. The chain is built from TRBV5-1 and TRBJ2-1; 7 positions agree with TRBD2. The source material was naive CD4+ T cells from PBMCs. Described subset: CD45RA+ positively selected. The clonotype was recovered from a man younger than 35 in good health. Some clones in this sample may be carry-over from other donors' samples. The CDR3 sequence: CASSYRAGNSYNEQFF. Here the CDR3 DNA reads TGCGCCAGCAGCTACAGAGCGGGAAACTCCTACAATGAGCAGTTCTTC.